This passage covers 17 T cell receptor beta chains from one sample sequenced in a study of control samples from healthy donors and cancer patients. The data were produced by immunoSEQ multiplex PCR, yet TCRdb's version contains in-frame clones alone and is incomplete. The sample holds over 150,000 clones, 96% seen once. Specimen: blood. The receptors originated from a woman aged 25 to 39 in good health.

The chain couples TRBV23-1 to TRBJ1-5; tentative D call: TRBD1 (5 bases). TRBV23-1 is known as an ORF, though its function is uncertain. The CDR3 runs to 11 residues. V was cut by 8 bases and J by 14 bases, with 16 bases left in between. CDR3 nucleotides: TGCGCCAGCCGATACAGGCATTGGAAGCATTTT. It yields the protein CASRYRHWKHF.

The chain links TRBV7-2 to TRBJ2-2; no clear D gene. This CDR3 has 16 residues. Deletions cut 8 bases from V and 0 bases from J, with 16 bases between. CDR1 is SGHTA, CDR2 FQGNSA, per germline. The CDR3 sequence: CASPKLPTTNTGELFF. DNA of the CDR3: TGTGCCAGCCCAAAACTGCCCACCACGAACACCGGGGAGCTGTTTTTT. Drawing the rest from reference TRBV7-2 and TRBJ2-2, the complete variable domain is GAGVSQSPSNKVTEKGKDVELRCDPISGHTALYWYRQSLGQGLEFLIYFQGNSAPDKSGLPSDRFSAERTGGSVSTLTIQRTQQEDSAVYLCASPKLPTTNTGELFFGEGSRLTVL.

The chain combines TRBV10-2 with TRBJ2-6; tentatively, D is TRBD2 (6 bases). V lost 1 base and J 0 bases, leaving 7 bases between the germline ends. The CDR3 consists of 16 residues. Germline V gene data show CDR1 as WSHSY and CDR2 as SAAADI. In DNA form, the CDR3 reads TGCGCCAGCAGTGAGTGGAGGGGCTCTGGGGCCAACGTCCTGACTTTC. This encodes CASSEWRGSGANVLTF.

This chain connects TRBV7-9 to TRBJ1-4; a weak D match, TRBD1 (6 bases). The length of the CDR3 is 15 residues. Trimming cost V 6 bases and J 4 bases, with 15 bases left between them. Germline V CDR1 and CDR2: SEHNR, FQNEAQ (reference sequence). The CDR3 DNA reads TGTGCCAGCAGTTCAGGGGTCAGTAGTAATGAAAAACTGTTTTTT. This sequence encodes CASSSGVSSNEKLFF.

V usage is TRBV30 and J usage is TRBJ2-2; no firm D call. CDR3 length: 13 amino acids. CDR1 and CDR2 from the germline V gene are GTSNPN and SVGIG (reference sequence). V lost 0 bases and J lost 3, with 5 bases in between. The CDR3 loop reads CAWSVGDTGELFF. CDR3 DNA: TGTGCCTGGAGTGTAGGAGACACCGGGGAGCTGTTTTTT.

CDR3 amino acids: CASSGRGGPFEQFF. As DNA, the CDR3 is TGCGCCAGCAGCGGGCGGGGGGGCCCTTTTGAGCAGTTCTTC. This chain joins TRBV5-1 and TRBJ2-1; 9 nucleotides line up with TRBD2. The V segment lost 4 bases and the J segment 9 bases; nucleotides outside the gene matches: 8. CDR1 is SGHRS and CDR2 is YFSETQ in the germline V gene. This CDR3 is 14 amino acids long. The full variable domain, with the rest looked up from reference TRBV5-1 and TRBJ2-1, is KAGVTQTPRYLIKTRGQQVTLSCSPISGHRSVSWYQQTPGQGLQFLFEYFSETQRNKGNFPGRFSGRQFSNSRSEMNVSTLELGDSALYLCASSGRGGPFEQFFGPGTRLTVL.

This sequence joins TRBV5-1 and TRBJ2-1; the match to TRBD2 covers 12 bases. The V and J ends lost 3 bases and 3 bases, in that order; junction bases with no gene match: 4. This CDR3 spans 16 amino acids. Germline loops: CDR1 SGHRS, CDR2 YFSETQ. DNA of the CDR3: TGCGCCAGCAGCTCTCGACTAGCGGGAGTCTACAATGAGCAGTTCTTC. Translating gives CASSSRLAGVYNEQFF.

The V gene is TRBV10-3, the J gene TRBJ1-2; D not resolved. The V and J ends lost 0 bases and 3 bases respectively, with 5 bases between them. Germline-derived CDR1 and CDR2 are ENHRY and SYGVKD. The CDR3 spans 13 residues. CDR3 DNA: TGTGCCATCAGTGAGTCGCAGCACTATGGCTACACCTTC. Its translation: CAISESQHYGYTF.

The chain couples TRBV7-8 to TRBJ2-7, with a possible D match to TRBD2 (6 bases). Germline CDR1 SGHVS, CDR2 FQNEAQ. This CDR3 has 14 residues. V lost 1 base to trimming and J lost 4 bases, with 11 bases between them. Here the CDR3 reads CASSLGLGTYEQYF. The CDR3 nucleotides are TGTGCCAGCAGCTTAGGACTAGGAACATACGAGCAGTACTTC. Supplemented by reference TRBV7-8 and TRBJ2-7, the full variable domain reads GAGVSQSPRYKVAKRGQDVALRCDPISGHVSLFWYQQALGQGPEFLTYFQNEAQLDKSGLPSDRFFAERPEGSVSTLKIQRTQQEDSAVYLCASSLGLGTYEQYFGPGTRLTVT.

The chain has TRBV6-4 and TRBJ2-6; D uncertain. This CDR3 contains 15 residues. V was pared by 3 bases and J by 0 bases, with 6 bases between. Germline V gene data show CDR1 as MRHNA and CDR2 as SNTAGT. The CDR3 loop reads CASSEGRSGANVLTF. As DNA, the CDR3 is TGTGCCAGCAGTGAGGGTCGCTCTGGGGCCAACGTCCTGACTTTC.

The V and J genes are TRBV5-4 and TRBJ1-3; the D gene is possibly TRBD1 (6 bases). The CDR3 runs 18 residues. Germline CDR1 reads SGHNT; CDR2 reads YYREEE (reference sequence). Trimming removed 2 bases from V and 0 bases from J, with 18 bases in between. In DNA, the CDR3 is TGTGCCAGCAGCTTCGGGGGGCCCAGCAGTTTCTCTGGAAACACCATATATTTT. This codes for CASSFGGPSSFSGNTIYF.

The chain recombines TRBV6-5 with TRBJ2-6; 7 positions match TRBD1. With 4 bases clipped from V and 0 bases from J, the junction kept 3 bases outside the gene matches. The CDR3 covers 16 residues. Germline loops: CDR1 MNHEY, CDR2 SVGAGI. The CDR3 spells CASSLGQASGANVLTF. CDR3 nucleotide sequence: TGTGCCAGCAGTTTAGGACAGGCCTCTGGGGCCAACGTCCTGACTTTC.

The rearrangement joins TRBV5-1 to TRBJ2-3; 11 bases match TRBD2. V gave up 0 bases and J gave up 4 bases; unmatched junction bases: 4. The CDR3 is made up of 16 amino acids. Germline CDR1 reads SGHRS; CDR2 reads YFSETQ. The CDR3 DNA reads TGCGCCAGCAGCTTGGCAATAGCGGGGGGGGCAGATACGCAGTATTTT. Its translation: CASSLAIAGGADTQYF.

The chain couples TRBV30 to TRBJ1-1; D unclear. The CDR3 has 14 amino acids. The germline V and J ends were trimmed by 0 bases and 1 base, with 9 bases remaining between them. Germline V gene sequence: CDR1 GTSNPN, CDR2 SVGIG (reference sequence). This CDR3 is CAWSVNPRNTEAFF. CDR3 sequence (DNA): TGTGCCTGGAGTGTGAATCCCAGGAACACTGAAGCTTTCTTT.

The V call is TRBV18, the J call TRBJ1-5, with a possible D match to TRBD1 (5 bases). The CDR3 contains 15 residues. V was pared by 2 bases and J by 6 bases, with 14 bases between. Looked up from germline, CDR1 is KGHSH and CDR2 is LQKENI. DNA of the CDR3: TGTGCCAGCTCACCAACGGGGGATGCAAGTCAGCCCCAGCATTTT. It translates to CASSPTGDASQPQHF. Looking up the rest from reference TRBV18 and TRBJ1-5 gives the full variable domain: NAGVMQNPRHLVRRRGQEARLRCSPMKGHSHVYWYRQLPEEGLKFMVYLQKENIIDESGMPKERFSAEFPKEGPSILRIQQVVRGDSAAYFCASSPTGDASQPQHFGDGTRLSIL.

The CDR3 nucleotides read TGTGCCAGCAGCAACGGGTTGGGACTCCGGTACTTC. Translation: CASSNGLGLRYF. The chain links TRBV5-6 to TRBJ2-7, with D possibly being TRBD2 (6 bases). CDR1 SGHDT and CDR2 YYEEEE come from the germline V gene. The CDR3 sequence is 12 residues long. The V gene lost 4 bases and the J gene lost 12 bases, with 17 bases spanning the gap.

The V call is TRBV15, the J call TRBJ2-7; perhaps TRBD1 as D (6 bases). Germline-derived CDR1 and CDR2 are LNHNV and YYDKDF (reference sequence). This CDR3 is built from 14 residues. With 0 bases removed from V and 3 bases from J, the gap between germline ends came to 9 bases. CDR3 sequence: CATSRDKGGYEQYF. Written as DNA, the CDR3 is TGTGCCACCAGCAGAGATAAAGGGGGCTACGAGCAGTACTTC.